Each of the 10 T cell receptor beta chains below was sequenced from the same sample in a study of naive CD8 T cells in extremely preterm neonates. Elective cesarean births at roughly 35-43 weeks, without labor or membrane rupture, supplied the cord blood. Produced via immunoSEQ multiplex PCR; TCRdb's table is partial and in-frame only. This sample has 6,000 to 6,500 clones, with 95% to 99% found just once. Sequenced material: naive CD8+ T cells from cord blood. The receptor source for this set is a newborn in good health.

V gene TRBV4-1 combines with J gene TRBJ2-1; D unclear. The CDR3 spans 14 residues. CDR1 and CDR2 from the germline V gene are MGHRA and YSYEKL. V lost 0 bases, J lost 5 bases, and 8 bases lay in between. The CDR3 region has the DNA TGCGCCAGCAGCCAAGACCCAACGGACAATGAGCAGTTCTTC. Translating it yields CASSQDPTDNEQFF.

The rearrangement links TRBV4-1 to TRBJ1-5; tentatively, D is TRBD1 (6 bases). This CDR3 comprises 16 residues. In germline, CDR1 is MGHRA, CDR2 YSYEKL. V was cut by 1 base and J by 4 bases, with 14 bases left in between. The CDR3 protein is CASSQAGSQGNQPQHF. The CDR3 bases are TGCGCCAGCAGCCAAGCCGGAAGTCAGGGGAATCAGCCCCAGCATTTT.

This clone was seen a single time. The chain carries TRBV19 and TRBJ2-7; D is uncertain. V was trimmed by 3 bases and J by 0 bases, leaving 9 bases between them. From germline, CDR1 is LNHDA and CDR2 SQIVND (reference sequence). The CDR3 runs to 14 residues. DNA for the CDR3: TGTGCCAGTAGTATTCACAGCAGCTCCTACGAGCAGTACTTC. Residues: CASSIHSSSYEQYF.

The chain employs TRBV2 and TRBJ2-1; TRBD2 matches 8 bases. This CDR3 comprises 12 residues. J gave up 7 bases and V 8 bases, and 4 bases lay outside the gene matches. CDR1 SNHLY and CDR2 FYNNEI come from the germline V gene. The DNA for the CDR3 is TGTGCCAGCCGGACTAGCTGGAATGAGCAGTTCTTC. It yields the protein CASRTSWNEQFF.

The J gene is TRBJ1-2, the V gene TRBV30, with D maybe TRBD1 (5 bases). Between the trimmed V and J ends, which lost 0 bases and 4 bases, there was a span of 12 bases. Germline V lookup: CDR1 GTSNPN, CDR2 SVGIG (reference sequence). The CDR3 has 14 residues. The CDR3 region is CAWSVARGGYGYTF. The CDR3 DNA sequence: TGTGCCTGGAGTGTAGCTAGGGGTGGCTATGGCTACACCTTC.

V gene TRBV13 combines with J gene TRBJ1-1, with D tentatively TRBD1 (5 bases). The germline CDR1 and CDR2 sequences are PRHDT and FYEKMQ (reference sequence). This CDR3 has 15 amino acids. Trimming took off 5 bases at V and 2 bases at J, with 15 bases between the two ends. The CDR3, as DNA: TGTGCCAGCAGCCCCCGCCAGGGTGCCAACACTGAAGCTTTCTTT. As protein: CASSPRQGANTEAFF.

The chain is built from TRBV29-1 and TRBJ2-7; 11 bases align to TRBD2. Per the germline V gene, CDR1 is SQVTM and CDR2 is ANQGSEA. The CDR3 totals 14 residues. The CDR3 coding sequence is TGCAACTTGGCTCTAGCGGGAGGTAAAAACGAGCAGTACTTC. Translating gives CNLALAGGKNEQYF.

The chain couples TRBV19 to TRBJ1-5; perhaps TRBD1 as D (6 bases). This CDR3 region has 16 residues. Germline values: CDR1 LNHDA, CDR2 SQIVND (reference sequence). Trimming took 7 bases from V and 1 from J, leaving 17 bases between them. CDR3 amino acids: CASKIGGGRSNQPQHF. For the CDR3, the DNA is TGTGCCAGTAAAATCGGGGGGGGGCGAAGCAATCAGCCCCAGCATTTT.

The count of this clone is one. The chain recombines TRBV10-3 with TRBJ2-7; 7 bases match TRBD1. This CDR3 has 12 residues. The J segment lost 5 bases and the V segment lost 6 bases, leaving 4 bases of the junction unmatched. CDR1 is ENHRY, CDR2 SYGVKD, per germline. The CDR3 DNA sequence: TGTGCCATCAGCCCGACAGGGAACGAGCAGTACTTC. Its protein product is CAISPTGNEQYF.

This clone was detected once. The V gene is TRBV7-9, the J gene TRBJ2-1; 11 bases line up with TRBD2. V dropped 5 bases and J dropped 0; count of bases not matched to a gene: 6. The CDR3 is 17 amino acids. Germline V gene lookup returns CDR1 SEHNR and CDR2 FQNEAQ (reference sequence). The CDR3 loop reads CASSATGTSGSYNEQFF. The CDR3 DNA follows: TGTGCCAGCAGCGCAACCGGGACTAGCGGCTCCTACAATGAGCAGTTCTTC.